This T cell receptor (beta chain) derives from a study of T cells in Graves' hyperthyroidism and ophthalmopathy. Amplification targeted TCR beta CDR3 regions from RNA transcripts. First-round RT-PCR targeting the TCR CDR3 was performed with the HTBI primer set. Via MiXCR, TCRdb re-called the multiplex PCR reads, giving one row per CDR3 protein. The sample holds 450,000 to 700,000 distinct CDR3 sequences, under 60% seen once. The CDR3 spans 17 residues. Germline CDR1 reads KGHDR; CDR2 reads SFDVKD. J was trimmed by 4 bases and V by 9 bases; bases with no gene match: 15. The sequenced material came from peripheral blood or thyroid tissue (not recorded which). The sequence was collected from a woman younger than 35 with Graves' hyperthyroidism. V gene TRBV24-1 combines with J gene TRBJ2-3; the match to TRBD2 covers 10 bases. CDR3 sequence reads: CATSLGGAGGSADTQYF. Here the CDR3 DNA reads TGTGCCACCTCCTTAGGAGGAGCGGGAGGGAGCGCAGATACGCAGTATTTT.